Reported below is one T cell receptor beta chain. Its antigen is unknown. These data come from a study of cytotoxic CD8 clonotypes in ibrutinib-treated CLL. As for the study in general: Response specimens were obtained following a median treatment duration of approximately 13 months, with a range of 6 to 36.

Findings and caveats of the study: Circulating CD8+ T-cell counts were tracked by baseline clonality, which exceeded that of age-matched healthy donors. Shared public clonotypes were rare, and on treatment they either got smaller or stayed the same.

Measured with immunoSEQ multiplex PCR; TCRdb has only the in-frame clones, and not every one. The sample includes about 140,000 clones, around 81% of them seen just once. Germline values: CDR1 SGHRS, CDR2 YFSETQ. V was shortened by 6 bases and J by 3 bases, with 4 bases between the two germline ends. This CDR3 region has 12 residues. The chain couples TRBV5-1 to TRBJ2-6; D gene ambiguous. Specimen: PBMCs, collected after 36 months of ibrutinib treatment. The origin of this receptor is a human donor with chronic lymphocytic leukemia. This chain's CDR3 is CASTGGANVLTF. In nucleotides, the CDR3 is TGCGCCAGCACGGGTGGGGCCAACGTCCTGACTTTC. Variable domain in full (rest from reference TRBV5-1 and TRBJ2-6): KAGVTQTPRYLIKTRGQQVTLSCSPISGHRSVSWYQQTPGQGLQFLFEYFSETQRNKGNFPGRFSGRQFSNSRSEMNVSTLELGDSALYLCASTGGANVLTFGAGSRLTVL.